Listed here are 19 T cell receptor beta chains from one sample, sequenced in a study of CD8+ T cells in alopecia areata. cDNA serving as the sequencing template came from extracted, reverse transcribed RNA. The protocol was immunoSEQ multiplex PCR, while the TCRdb copy is restricted to in-frame clones and leaves out a portion. The data show about 150,000 clones, with 55% seen just once and less than 5% held by the top ten. The sequenced sample was CD4+ T cells sorted from blood. Source of these receptors: a human donor in good health.

The V call is TRBV7-8, the J call TRBJ1-5; a possible D gene is TRBD1 (6 bases). This CDR3 is built from 15 residues. CDR1 is SGHVS and CDR2 is FQNEAQ in the germline V gene. The V and J ends lost 0 bases and 2 bases respectively, with 8 bases between them. CDR3 amino acids: CASSLARTGNQPQHF. CDR3 nucleotides: TGTGCCAGCAGCTTAGCCCGGACAGGCAATCAGCCCCAGCATTTT.

This chain joins TRBV27 and TRBJ1-2; the D is unclear. The V and J ends lost 3 bases and 8 bases respectively, with 19 bases between them. There are 15 residues in the CDR3. Germline CDR1 reads MNHEY; CDR2 reads SMNVEV (reference sequence). CDR3 DNA: TGTGCCAGCAGTTTGTACGGGAACACGGGCTTAGGCTACACCTTC. Translation: CASSLYGNTGLGYTF.

Only one count was recorded for this clone. The rearrangement joins TRBV7-6 to TRBJ2-2; 7 positions match TRBD1. V shed 5 bases, J shed 2 bases, and the junction held 8 bases outside the gene matches. CDR3 length equals 16 residues. The germline V gene has CDR1 SGHVS and CDR2 FNYEAQ. CDR3 sequence (DNA): TGTGCCAGCAGCCCAAAGAGGGGGCTTAACACCGGGGAGCTGTTTTTT. It encodes CASSPKRGLNTGELFF.

The CDR3 nucleotides read TGTGCCAGCAGCGCGGGAGTGGGACGGACGTACGAGCAGTACTTC. Amino acid sequence: CASSAGVGRTYEQYF. The J gene is TRBJ2-7, the V gene TRBV7-2; 7 bases match TRBD2. This CDR3 has 15 residues. V gave up 5 bases and J gave up 4 bases; unmatched junction bases: 11. Germline V gene sequence: CDR1 SGHTA, CDR2 FQGNSA.

Only a few counts were recorded for this clone. The V call is TRBV6-5, the J call TRBJ2-4; tentative D call: TRBD1 (5 bases). This CDR3 has 15 amino acids. Trimming removed 0 bases from V and 2 bases from J, with 8 bases in between. CDR1 MNHEY and CDR2 SVGAGI come from the germline V gene. The CDR3 here is CASSYSAGTKNIQYF. The CDR3 DNA follows: TGTGCCAGCAGTTACTCGGCAGGGACCAAAAACATTCAGTACTTC.

This clone showed up just a few times. J is TRBJ2-7 and V is TRBV28; 7 bases fit TRBD2. Trimming took 2 bases from V and 2 from J; bases not matched to a gene: 3. The germline V gene has CDR1 MDHEN and CDR2 SYDVKM. The CDR3 covers 14 residues. CDR3 in amino acids: CASSLRGRAYEQYF. The DNA for the CDR3 is TGTGCCAGCAGTTTACGGGGGAGGGCCTACGAGCAGTACTTC.

A few counts support this clone. The chain couples TRBV6-5 to TRBJ2-2, with D perhaps matching TRBD1 (5 bases). V shed 2 bases and J shed 1 base, with 5 bases lying between them. This CDR3 is built from 14 residues. Germline V gene sequence: CDR1 MNHEY, CDR2 SVGAGI. The CDR3: CASSYRGNTGELFF. DNA for the CDR3: TGTGCCAGCAGTTACAGGGGGAACACCGGGGAGCTGTTTTTT.

This clone has only a few counts. The J gene is TRBJ1-1, the V gene TRBV29-1; 8 nucleotides align to TRBD1. CDR1 is SQVTM, CDR2 ANQGSEA, per germline. J lost 4 bases, V lost 7 bases, and 5 bases had no gene match. There are 12 residues in the CDR3. CDR3: CSAGQGFTEAFF. The CDR3 DNA is TGCAGCGCCGGACAGGGATTCACTGAAGCTTTCTTT.

This clone occurred once. The V call is TRBV11-2, the J call TRBJ2-5; D tentatively reads TRBD1 or TRBD2 (5 bases each). Germline V gene lookup returns CDR1 SGHAT and CDR2 FQNNGV. V was shortened by 1 base and J by 1 base, with 7 bases between the two germline ends. This CDR3 has 14 amino acids. The CDR3 loop reads CASSLVGTQETQYF. The CDR3 nucleotides read TGTGCCAGCAGCTTAGTGGGGACCCAAGAGACCCAGTACTTC.

This clone was observed a handful of times. The chain has TRBV13 and TRBJ2-3; D is ambiguous. The CDR3 sequence is 13 residues long. V shed 2 bases and J shed 1 base, with 4 bases lying between them. Germline values: CDR1 PRHDT, CDR2 FYEKMQ (reference sequence). CDR3 in DNA: TGTGCCAGCAGCTTAATGGGCACAGATACGCAGTATTTT. Its translation is CASSLMGTDTQYF.

This rearrangement joins TRBV30 to TRBJ2-6; D gene ambiguous. Germline loops: CDR1 GTSNPN, CDR2 SVGIG (reference sequence). This CDR3 has 13 residues. V lost 3 bases and J 2 bases, leaving 5 bases between the germline ends. CDR3 sequence reads: CAWRMTGANVLTF. In nucleotides, the CDR3 is TGTGCCTGGAGGATGACTGGGGCCAACGTCCTGACTTTC.

Comments on this clone: At one boundary the junction diverges from the germline segment, which might be a read error. This chain uses TRBV27 with TRBJ2-7; D is uncertain. The V gene's germline CDR1 is MNHEY and CDR2 SMNVEV (reference sequence). The CDR3 consists of 8 residues. DNA for the CDR3: TGTGCCAGCAGTTCCGCCATGTGG. Translation: CASSSAMW.

The V and J genes are TRBV29-1 and TRBJ2-5; D gene ambiguous. This CDR3 spans 12 amino acids. Germline-derived CDR1 and CDR2 are SQVTM and ANQGSEA. Trimming left V 4 bases short and J 2 bases short, with 8 bases between. This chain's CDR3 is CSVGIPQETQYF. CDR3 nucleotides: TGCAGCGTTGGGATCCCTCAAGAGACCCAGTACTTC.

This rearrangement joins TRBV2 to TRBJ1-1, with TRBD1 as a possible D gene (5 bases). Germline V CDR1 and CDR2: SNHLY, FYNNEI. The CDR3 is 13 residues long. V lost 5 bases and J lost 5, with 12 bases in between. The CDR3 sequence is CASSLDSETEAFF. The CDR3 coding sequence is TGTGCCAGCAGTTTAGACAGTGAGACTGAAGCTTTCTTT.

The chain carries TRBV7-3 and TRBJ2-2; no firm D call. Germline V CDR1 and CDR2: SGHTA, FQGTGA. Trimming cost V 5 bases and J 3 bases, with 4 bases left between them. CDR3 length: 12 residues. The CDR3 DNA sequence: TGTGCCAGCAGCAAAGACACCGGGGAGCTGTTTTTT. It codes for CASSKDTGELFF.

This rearrangement joins TRBV30 to TRBJ2-5; 7 bases line up with TRBD1. The junction had 3 bases not matched to a gene; V was cut back by 2 bases and J by 3 bases. Per the germline V gene, CDR1 is GTSNPN and CDR2 is SVGIG (reference sequence). The CDR3 is 13 residues long. This chain's CDR3 is CAWSPGTEETQYF. CDR3 DNA: TGTGCCTGGAGTCCGGGGACAGAAGAGACCCAGTACTTC.

The chain recombines TRBV5-1 with TRBJ2-6; D is undetermined. Trimming shortened V by 4 bases and J by 2 bases, and 10 bases separated the two germline ends. CDR1 SGHRS and CDR2 YFSETQ come from the germline V gene. The CDR3 runs to 15 residues. The CDR3 region has the DNA TGCGCCAGCAGCGTCACCCCCACTGGGGCCAACGTCCTGACTTTC. This translates into CASSVTPTGANVLTF.

The rearrangement joins TRBV11-2 to TRBJ1-4; 8 nucleotides align to TRBD1. V dropped 5 bases and J dropped 0; count of bases not matched to a gene: 5. CDR1 and CDR2 (germline): SGHAT, FQNNGV. The CDR3 sequence is 16 residues long. The CDR3 DNA sequence: TGTGCCAGCAGCCCCCAGGGGGCTCCAACTAATGAAAAACTGTTTTTT. Residues: CASSPQGAPTNEKLFF.

This sequence joins TRBV23-1 and TRBJ2-7, with D hard to call. TRBV23-1 is reported as an ORF; its role is uncertain. V lost 0 bases and J 5 bases, leaving 14 bases between the germline ends. The CDR3 consists of 15 residues. This CDR3 reads CASSQSRPGFHEQYF. For the CDR3, the DNA is TGCGCCAGCAGTCAATCCCGGCCCGGGTTCCACGAGCAGTACTTC.